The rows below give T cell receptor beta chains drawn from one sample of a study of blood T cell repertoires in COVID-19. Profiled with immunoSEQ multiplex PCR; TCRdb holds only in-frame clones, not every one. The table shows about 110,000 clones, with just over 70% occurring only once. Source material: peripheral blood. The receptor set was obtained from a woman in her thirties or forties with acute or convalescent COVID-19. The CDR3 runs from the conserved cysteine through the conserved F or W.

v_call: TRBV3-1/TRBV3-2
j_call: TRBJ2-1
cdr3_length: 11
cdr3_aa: CASSSGTSQFF

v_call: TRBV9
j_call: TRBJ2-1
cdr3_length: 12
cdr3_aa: CASSLTGAEQFF

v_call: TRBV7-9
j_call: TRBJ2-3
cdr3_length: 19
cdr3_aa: CASSFTLWGTPGSTDTQYF

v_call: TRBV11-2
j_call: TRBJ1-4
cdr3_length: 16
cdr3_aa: CASSLNQGMTNEKLFF

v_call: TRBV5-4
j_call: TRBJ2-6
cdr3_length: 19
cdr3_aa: CASSAAFSYIGSGANVLTF

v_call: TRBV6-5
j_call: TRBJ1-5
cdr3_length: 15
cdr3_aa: CASMGQGGSNQPQHF

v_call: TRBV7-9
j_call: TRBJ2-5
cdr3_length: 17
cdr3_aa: CASSLASGRKPQETQYF

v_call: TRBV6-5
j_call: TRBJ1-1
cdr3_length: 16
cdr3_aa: CASSYSHAGPGTEAFF

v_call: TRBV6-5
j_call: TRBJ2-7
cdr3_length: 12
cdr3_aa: CASRGGPYEQYF

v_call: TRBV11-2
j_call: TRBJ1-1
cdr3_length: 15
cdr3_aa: CASSLEGTGGYEAFF

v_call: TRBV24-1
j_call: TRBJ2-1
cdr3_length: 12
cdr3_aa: CATSKREDEQFF

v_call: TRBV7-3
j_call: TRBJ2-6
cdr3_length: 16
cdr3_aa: CASSLIGGSGANVLTF

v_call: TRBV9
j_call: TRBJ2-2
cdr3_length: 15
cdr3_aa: CASSPRQGSTGELFF

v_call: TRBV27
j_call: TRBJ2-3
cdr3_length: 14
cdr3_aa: CASRLKGSTDTQYF

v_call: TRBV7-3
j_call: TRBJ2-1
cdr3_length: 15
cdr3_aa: CASSISGGVENEQFF

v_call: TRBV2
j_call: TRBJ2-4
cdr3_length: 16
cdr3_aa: CASSELDTGAKNIQYF

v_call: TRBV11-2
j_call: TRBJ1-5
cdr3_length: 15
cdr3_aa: CASSLDPGQNQPQHF

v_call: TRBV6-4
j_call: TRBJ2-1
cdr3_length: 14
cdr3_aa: CASSEAGPNNEQFF

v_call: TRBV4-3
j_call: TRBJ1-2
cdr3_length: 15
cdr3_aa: CASSQDAGSNYGYTF

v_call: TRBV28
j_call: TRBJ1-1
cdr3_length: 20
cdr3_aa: CASSFKGPGTGRLLNTEAFF

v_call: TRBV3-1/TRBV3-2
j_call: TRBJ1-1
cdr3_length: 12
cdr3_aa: CASSYIDREAFF

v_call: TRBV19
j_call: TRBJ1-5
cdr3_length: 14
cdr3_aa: CASSDGTGAQPQHF

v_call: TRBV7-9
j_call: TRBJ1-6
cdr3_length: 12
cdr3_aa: CASSSESGPLHF

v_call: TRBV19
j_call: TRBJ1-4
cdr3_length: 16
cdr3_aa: CASSLGQTLTNEKLFF

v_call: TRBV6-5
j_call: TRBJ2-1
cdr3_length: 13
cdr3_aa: CASRLQGAHEQFF

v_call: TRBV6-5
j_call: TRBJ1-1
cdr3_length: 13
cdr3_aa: CATGLDVTLRAFF

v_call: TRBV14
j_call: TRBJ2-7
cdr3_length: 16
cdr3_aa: CASSQNAGGPGYEQYF

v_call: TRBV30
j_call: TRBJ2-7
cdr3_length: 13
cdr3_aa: CAWSGTGAYEQYF

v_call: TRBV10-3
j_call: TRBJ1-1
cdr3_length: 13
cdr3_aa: CAISEAQGAEAFF

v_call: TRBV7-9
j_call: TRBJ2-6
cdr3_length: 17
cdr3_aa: CASGGARLLSGANVLTF

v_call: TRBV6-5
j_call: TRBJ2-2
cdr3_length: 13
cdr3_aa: CASQRGGPGELFF

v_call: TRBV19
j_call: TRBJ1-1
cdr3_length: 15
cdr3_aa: CASSNSGTGMTEAFF

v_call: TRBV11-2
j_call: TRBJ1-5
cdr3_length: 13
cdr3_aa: CASSPHTNQPQHF

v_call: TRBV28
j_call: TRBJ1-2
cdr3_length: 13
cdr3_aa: CASSRPQGYGYTF

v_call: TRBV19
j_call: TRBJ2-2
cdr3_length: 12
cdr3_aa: CASWRGPGELFF

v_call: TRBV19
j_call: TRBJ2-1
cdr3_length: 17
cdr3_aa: CASSIQAGQSSYNEQFF

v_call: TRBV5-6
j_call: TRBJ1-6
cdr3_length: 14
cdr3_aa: CASSSENYNSPLHF

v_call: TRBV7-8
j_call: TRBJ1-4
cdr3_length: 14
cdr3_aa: CASSFFGGDEKLFF

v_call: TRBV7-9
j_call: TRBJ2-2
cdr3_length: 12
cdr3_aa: CASSSNSGELFF

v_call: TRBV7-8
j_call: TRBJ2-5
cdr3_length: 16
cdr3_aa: CASSATPDRGRETQYF

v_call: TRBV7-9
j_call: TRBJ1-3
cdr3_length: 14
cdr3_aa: CASSLIGSGNTIYF

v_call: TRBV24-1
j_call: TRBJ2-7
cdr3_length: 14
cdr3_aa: CATSDSRGSYEQYF

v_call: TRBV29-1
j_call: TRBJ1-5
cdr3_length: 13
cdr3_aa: CSVEENSNQPQHF

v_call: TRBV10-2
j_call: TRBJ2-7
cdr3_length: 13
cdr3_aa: CASSGRGMHEQYF

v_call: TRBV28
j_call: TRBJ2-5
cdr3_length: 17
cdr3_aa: CASSLGLGLASEETQYF